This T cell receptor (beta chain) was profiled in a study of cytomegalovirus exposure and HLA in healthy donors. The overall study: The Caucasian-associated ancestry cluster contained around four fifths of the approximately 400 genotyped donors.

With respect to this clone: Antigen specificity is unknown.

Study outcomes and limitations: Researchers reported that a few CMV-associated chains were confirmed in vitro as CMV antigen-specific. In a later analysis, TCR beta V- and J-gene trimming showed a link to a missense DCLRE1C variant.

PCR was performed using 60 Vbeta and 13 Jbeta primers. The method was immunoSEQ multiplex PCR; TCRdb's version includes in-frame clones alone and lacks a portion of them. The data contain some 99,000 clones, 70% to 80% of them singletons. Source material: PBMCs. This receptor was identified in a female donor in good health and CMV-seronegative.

Here the CDR3 reads CASSSPRGEADTQYF. In nucleotides, the CDR3 is TGTGCCAGCAGTTCCCCCCGGGGGGAGGCAGATACGCAGTATTTT. The chain couples TRBV6-4 to TRBJ2-3; TRBD2 matches 7 bases. The CDR3 totals 15 residues. Germline CDR1 is MRHNA and CDR2 is SNTAGT. V gave up 5 bases and J gave up 4 bases; unmatched junction bases: 9.